This record covers a single TCR beta chain. Its cognate antigen is unknown. In germline, CDR1 is SNHLY, CDR2 FYNNEI. Trimming removed 4 bases from V and 6 bases from J; junction bases left unmatched: 6. CDR3 size: 14 residues. This sample stems from a study of Graves' ophthalmopathy and Graves' hyperthyroidism. Study-level findings and limits: This model predicted ophthalmopathy progression (sensitivity approximately 68%, specificity about 73%). Ophthalmopathy cases were distinguished from stable hyperthyroidism by a 13-signature model, reaching 85% to 90% sensitivity and 81.08% specificity. Among expanded thyroid clonotypes above 0.001 frequency, most also occurred in blood.

Beta-chain TCR CDR3 regions were amplified from RNA transcripts. HTBI primers were used in a first-round RT-PCR, which preceded a second-round multiplex PCR. MiXCR was run by TCRdb on the multiplex PCR reads, yielding one entry per CDR3 protein. The sample lists 400,000 or so distinct CDR3 sequences; approximately 15% were seen once. The source is a woman younger than 30 with stable Graves' hyperthyroidism. The sample comprised peripheral blood. The rearrangement links TRBV2 to TRBJ2-5; 9 bases match TRBD2. The CDR3 loop is CASSGSGGRQTQYF. CDR3 nucleotide sequence: TGTGCCAGCAGTGGTAGCGGGGGCCGTCAGACCCAGTACTTC.